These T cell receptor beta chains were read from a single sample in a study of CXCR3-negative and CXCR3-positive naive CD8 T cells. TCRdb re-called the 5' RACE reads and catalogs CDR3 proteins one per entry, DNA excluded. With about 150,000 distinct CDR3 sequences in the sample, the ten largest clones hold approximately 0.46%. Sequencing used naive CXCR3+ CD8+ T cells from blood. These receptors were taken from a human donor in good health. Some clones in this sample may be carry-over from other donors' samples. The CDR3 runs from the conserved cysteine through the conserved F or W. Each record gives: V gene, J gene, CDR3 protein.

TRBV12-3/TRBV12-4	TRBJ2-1	CASSLEGANGNEQFF
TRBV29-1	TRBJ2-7	CSVDSAYEQYF
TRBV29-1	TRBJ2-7	CSALRRESREQYF
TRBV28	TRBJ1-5	CASSPGNSNQPQHF
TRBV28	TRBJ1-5	CASSLRAGVQPQHF
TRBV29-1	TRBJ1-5	CSVAEGSNQPQHF
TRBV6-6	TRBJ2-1	CASSQFLAGGRSEQFF
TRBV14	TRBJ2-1	CASSQDWRATVYNEQFF
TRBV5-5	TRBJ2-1	CASSLKVIAGGIYNEQFF
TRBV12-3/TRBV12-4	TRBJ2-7	CASSFLGTGWYEQYF
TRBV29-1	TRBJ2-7	CSVEDGRPTYEQYF
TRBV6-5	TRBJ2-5	CASSYSKGGGETQYF
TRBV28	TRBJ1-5	CASSYIDTGEWGQPQHF
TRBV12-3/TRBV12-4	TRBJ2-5	CASSFYGQPGETQYF
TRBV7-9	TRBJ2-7	CASSSGPGLLNLYEQYF
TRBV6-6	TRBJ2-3	CASSPTVTDTQYF